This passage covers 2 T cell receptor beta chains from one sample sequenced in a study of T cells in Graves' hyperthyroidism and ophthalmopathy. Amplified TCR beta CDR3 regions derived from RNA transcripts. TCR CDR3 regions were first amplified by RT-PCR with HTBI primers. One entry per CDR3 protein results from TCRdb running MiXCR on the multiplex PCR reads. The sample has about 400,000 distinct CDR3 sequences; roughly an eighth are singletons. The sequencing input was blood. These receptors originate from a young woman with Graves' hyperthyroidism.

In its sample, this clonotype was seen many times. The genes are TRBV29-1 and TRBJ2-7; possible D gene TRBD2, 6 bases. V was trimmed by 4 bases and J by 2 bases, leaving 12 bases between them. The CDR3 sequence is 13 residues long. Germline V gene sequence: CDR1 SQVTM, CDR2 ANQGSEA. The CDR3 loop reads CSVGDWPTYEQYF. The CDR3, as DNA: TGCAGCGTTGGGGACTGGCCGACCTACGAGCAGTACTTC.

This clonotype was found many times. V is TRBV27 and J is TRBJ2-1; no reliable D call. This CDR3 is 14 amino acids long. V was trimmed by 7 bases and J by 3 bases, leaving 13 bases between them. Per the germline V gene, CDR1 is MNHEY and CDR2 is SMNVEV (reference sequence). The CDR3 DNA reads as TGTGCCAGCACGACTTCCACAAGCTACAATGAGCAGTTCTTC. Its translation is CASTTSTSYNEQFF.